This paragraph covers one T cell receptor beta chain sequence. As yet, its antigen is unknown. Germline V lookup: CDR1 MDHEN, CDR2 SYDVKM. V lost 3 bases, J lost 0 bases, and 9 bases lay in between. This CDR3 has 15 amino acids. Some clones are missing from TCRdb's copy, which holds only in-frame ones; the method was immunoSEQ multiplex PCR. Of about 62,000 clones detected, roughly 80% appear once; the ten largest clones hold 3.8%. This record comes from a study of a mutant IDH1 vaccine in newly diagnosed glioma. Study-level information: Investigators started vaccination 4-6 weeks after radiotherapy alone, or with temozolomide cycles. Treated individuals were roughly 62% male and 37.5% female, averaging 40.4 years of age. The study's findings and limits: Alterations occurring in top peripheral T cell clonotypes seemed unrelated to pseudoprogression.

Sample time point: week 47, end of study. In every dose of vaccine, 300 ug of mutant IDH1 20-mer peptide was given alongside topical imiquimod. Patients were given eight vaccinations, scheduled in weeks 1, 3, 5, 7, 11, 15, 19 and 23. The material was PBMCs, obtained from a glioma patient whose treatment included an IDH1 peptide vaccine. This chain connects TRBV28 to TRBJ1-5; D is unresolved. This TCR was recovered from a man aged 25-40 years with glioma. This chain's CDR3 is CASSLEGYSNQPQHF. The CDR3 coding sequence is TGTGCCAGCAGTTTGGAAGGCTATAGCAATCAGCCCCAGCATTTT.